The 28 T cell receptor beta chains below all came from one sample that was sequenced in a study of cytomegalovirus exposure and HLA in healthy donors. The PCR used 60 Vbeta and 13 Jbeta primers. Measured with immunoSEQ multiplex PCR; TCRdb has only the in-frame clones, and not every one. The table includes about 94,000 clones, roughly 79% detected once. The sample was PBMCs. These TCRs come from a woman in her thirties or forties in good health and CMV-seronegative.

The J gene is TRBJ1-5, the V gene TRBV19; D unclear. V shed 2 bases and J shed 3 bases, with 14 bases lying between them. There are 16 residues in the CDR3. Germline V lookup: CDR1 LNHDA, CDR2 SQIVND (reference sequence). This CDR3 is CASSISGVLANQPQHF. Here the CDR3 DNA reads TGTGCCAGTAGTATATCAGGTGTTTTGGCCAATCAGCCCCAGCATTTT.

This chain uses TRBV9 with TRBJ2-7, with 8 nucleotides matching TRBD1. CDR3 size: 14 residues. CDR1 and CDR2 from the germline V gene are SGDLS and YYNGEE. V shed 3 bases, J shed 4 bases, and the junction held 6 bases outside the gene matches. The CDR3 spells CASSAGQVIYEQYF. The CDR3 DNA reads as TGTGCCAGCAGCGCGGGACAGGTCATATACGAGCAGTACTTC.

The chain is built from TRBV29-1 and TRBJ2-5; TRBD2 agrees at 10 bases. This CDR3 has 14 amino acids. V trimming: 4 bases; J trimming: 2 bases; junction bases outside the gene matches: 4. CDR1 and CDR2 from the germline V gene are SQVTM and ANQGSEA. CDR3 sequence: CSVGLAGLQETQYF. The CDR3 region has the DNA TGCAGCGTTGGACTAGCGGGCCTTCAAGAGACCCAGTACTTC.

This clone was detected only once. The gene calls are TRBV9 and TRBJ2-3, with 12 bases that match TRBD2. This CDR3 comprises 18 residues. Per the germline V gene, CDR1 is SGDLS and CDR2 is YYNGEE. V trimming: 3 bases; J trimming: 5 bases; junction bases outside the gene matches: 13. The CDR3 region has the DNA TGTGCCAGCAGCGCGGCACTAGCGGGGGGCCGCATGGGAGATACGCAGTATTTT. Protein sequence: CASSAALAGGRMGDTQYF. Drawing the rest from reference TRBV9 and TRBJ2-3, the complete variable domain is DSGVTQTPKHLITATGQRVTLRCSPRSGDLSVYWYQQSLDQGLQFLIQYYNGEERAKGNILERFSAQQFPDLHSELNLSSLELGDSALYFCASSAALAGGRMGDTQYFGPGTRLTVL.

The chain couples TRBV7-9 to TRBJ2-7, with TRBD1 as a possible D gene (5 bases). The germline V and J ends were trimmed by 4 bases and 5 bases, with 12 bases remaining between them. This CDR3 is 13 amino acids long. Per germline, CDR1 SEHNR and CDR2 FQNEAQ (reference sequence). CDR3 region: CASSSGSPHEQYF. In DNA form, the CDR3 reads TGTGCCAGCAGCTCAGGGTCCCCCCACGAGCAGTACTTC.

This chain joins TRBV11-2 and TRBJ2-3, with D possibly being TRBD1 (5 bases). Germline CDR1 and CDR2: SGHAT and FQNNGV. V dropped 5 bases and J dropped 8 bases, with 17 bases sitting between them. The CDR3 length is 14 residues. The DNA for the CDR3 is TGTGCCAGCAGCGCACAGGAATCCCTGGGTACGCAGTATTTT. Amino acid sequence: CASSAQESLGTQYF.

V usage is TRBV5-1 and J usage is TRBJ1-1, with a tentative D call TRBD1 (6 bases). The length of the CDR3 is 15 residues. CDR1 is SGHRS, CDR2 YFSETQ, per germline. Trimming took off 1 base at V and 3 bases at J, with 13 bases between the two ends. In nucleotides, the CDR3 is TGCGCCAGCAGCTTGAGGCAGGGGTTGGACACTGAAGCTTTCTTT. It is translated as CASSLRQGLDTEAFF.

The CDR3: CASSRRLGQAPGELFF. The CDR3 DNA reads as TGCGCCAGCAGCCGGCGGCTCGGACAGGCTCCCGGGGAGCTGTTTTTT. The rearrangement links TRBV5-1 to TRBJ2-2; TRBD1 aligns across 7 bases. Germline trimming cut 4 bases from V and 6 bases from J; bases unmatched to any gene: 12. The CDR3 is made up of 16 amino acids. In germline, CDR1 is SGHRS, CDR2 YFSETQ.

The CDR3 nucleotides read TGTGCCAGCAGCCCGGGACAGTCGAACACCGGGGAGCTGTTTTTT. As protein: CASSPGQSNTGELFF. The chain has TRBV7-2 and TRBJ2-2; 7 nucleotides agree with TRBD1. CDR3 length equals 15 residues. Trimming removed 5 bases from V and 0 bases from J; junction bases left unmatched: 3. The germline V gene has CDR1 SGHTA and CDR2 FQGNSA.

The V gene is TRBV7-2, the J gene TRBJ2-5; 12 bases are shared with TRBD2. J gave up 4 bases and V 6 bases, and 3 bases lay outside the gene matches. Germline CDR1 is SGHTA and CDR2 is FQGNSA. The CDR3 covers 14 residues. The CDR3 sequence: CASRLTSGGETQYF. Written as DNA, the CDR3 is TGTGCCAGCAGACTGACTAGCGGGGGAGAGACCCAGTACTTC.

V usage is TRBV5-1 and J usage is TRBJ2-4; 12 bases align to TRBD2. The CDR3 length is 18 residues. V shed 4 bases, J shed 2 bases, and the junction held 10 bases outside the gene matches. The V gene's germline CDR1 is SGHRS and CDR2 YFSETQ. For the CDR3, the DNA is TGCGCCAGCAGCCCGCTAGCGGGGGGGCCTAGATCCAAAAACATTCAGTACTTC. Translation gives CASSPLAGGPRSKNIQYF.

Only one count was recorded for this clone. The chain joins TRBV4-3 to TRBJ2-5; 8 bases are shared with TRBD1. Germline lookup yields CDR1 LGHNA and CDR2 YSLEER. After removal of 1 base from V and 4 bases from J, the junction contained 2 bases not matched to a gene. This CDR3 has 14 residues. CDR3 in amino acids: CASSQGQGTETQYF. The DNA for the CDR3 is TGCGCCAGCAGCCAAGGACAGGGGACAGAGACCCAGTACTTC.

The V and J genes are TRBV7-3 and TRBJ2-1, with unresolved D. The V end lost 5 bases, the J end lost 0 bases, and 5 bases lay between the germline ends. The CDR3 length is 13 residues. Per the germline V gene, CDR1 is SGHTA and CDR2 is FQGTGA. The CDR3 reads CASSPGSYNEQFF. The CDR3 coding sequence is TGTGCCAGCAGCCCCGGCTCCTACAATGAGCAGTTCTTC. The complete variable domain, with remaining parts taken from reference TRBV7-3 and TRBJ2-1, reads GAGVSQTPSNKVTEKGKYVELRCDPISGHTALYWYRQSLGQGPEFLIYFQGTGAADDSGLPNDRFFAVRPEGSVSTLKIQRTERGDSAVYLCASSPGSYNEQFFGPGTRLTVL.

The rearrangement joins TRBV7-9 to TRBJ1-2; 7 bases map to TRBD1. Germline V gives CDR1 SEHNR, CDR2 FQNEAQ (reference sequence). The CDR3 has 14 amino acids. The V and J ends lost 5 bases and 2 bases, in that order; junction bases with no gene match: 5. CDR3 residues: CASSLTGANYGYTF. The DNA of the CDR3 is TGTGCCAGCAGCCTAACAGGGGCCAACTATGGCTACACCTTC.

The rearrangement uses TRBV4-2 and TRBJ2-5, with TRBD1 identical over 7 bases. J lost 1 base, V lost 3 bases, and 5 bases had no gene match. The CDR3 consists of 15 residues. Germline lookup yields CDR1 LGHNA and CDR2 YNFKEQ. Written as DNA, the CDR3 is TGTGCCAGCAGCCAGGCGACAGGGTCCCAAGAGACCCAGTACTTC. Its translation is CASSQATGSQETQYF.

The chain recombines TRBV7-2 with TRBJ1-1; 10 nucleotides line up with TRBD1. Germline CDR1 SGHTA, CDR2 FQGNSA. This CDR3 has 14 residues. V trimming: 6 bases; J trimming: 5 bases; junction bases outside the gene matches: 6. CDR3 protein: CASRIGTGATEAFF. The CDR3 region has the DNA TGTGCCAGCAGGATCGGGACAGGGGCTACTGAAGCTTTCTTT.

This rearrangement joins TRBV6-5 to TRBJ1-5, with a possible D match to TRBD1 (5 bases). The V end was cut by 6 bases, the J end by 0 bases, with 12 bases between. The CDR3 is 15 residues long. Germline CDR1 is MNHEY and CDR2 is SVGAGI. The CDR3 DNA reads as TGTGCCAGCAGCTCTGCAGGGCATAGCAATCAGCCCCAGCATTTT. Its protein is CASSSAGHSNQPQHF.

V gene TRBV11-2 combines with J gene TRBJ1-1, with D perhaps matching TRBD1 (5 bases). Per the germline V gene, CDR1 is SGHAT and CDR2 is FQNNGV. CDR3 length: 14 residues. Trimming cost V 6 bases and J 1 base, with 12 bases left between them. The DNA of the CDR3 is TGTGCCAGCAGGGTCGACAGTTGGAACACTGAAGCTTTCTTT. It encodes CASRVDSWNTEAFF.

The V call is TRBV19, the J call TRBJ1-5, with 9 bases aligning to TRBD1. Trimming at V came to 2 bases and at J to 6 bases, leaving 8 bases not matched to a gene. Germline CDR1 and CDR2: LNHDA and SQIVND (reference sequence). This CDR3 spans 16 amino acids. The CDR3, as DNA: TGTGCCAGTAGTATAAAGGGACAGGGCCGAGTTCAGCCCCAGCATTTT. Protein product: CASSIKGQGRVQPQHF.

The V gene is TRBV30, the J gene TRBJ1-2; no definite D call. The CDR3 has 11 residues. The germline gives CDR1 GTSNPN, CDR2 SVGIG (reference sequence). Trimming removed 2 bases from V and 7 bases from J, with 8 bases in between. This CDR3 is CAWSWEGGYTF. CDR3 DNA sequence: TGTGCCTGGAGTTGGGAGGGTGGCTACACCTTC.

The CDR3 is CASSITARTKNTEAFF. The CDR3 nucleotides are TGTGCCAGTAGTATTACCGCCCGGACTAAGAACACTGAAGCTTTCTTT. The chain links TRBV19 to TRBJ1-1, with D hard to call. This CDR3 is 16 amino acids long. The ends were cut back, 3 bases at V and 1 base at J, with 15 bases in the middle. Looked up from germline, CDR1 is LNHDA and CDR2 is SQIVND (reference sequence).

V gene TRBV19 combines with J gene TRBJ2-3; TRBD1 agrees at 8 bases. The germline CDR1 and CDR2 sequences are LNHDA and SQIVND (reference sequence). This CDR3 contains 15 residues. Trimming cost V 6 bases and J 6 bases; bases outside gene matches: 11. For the CDR3, the DNA is TGTGCCAGTAGCCCCCTGGCAGGGGGCGCGGATACGCAGTATTTT. This gives the protein CASSPLAGGADTQYF.

This chain uses TRBV7-2 with TRBJ2-5; D gene ambiguous. The CDR3 is 12 residues long. Germline V CDR1 and CDR2: SGHTA, FQGNSA. Deletions cut 2 bases from V and 11 bases from J, with 12 bases between. CDR3 sequence (DNA): TGTGCCAGCAGCTTAATCTCGCGCCTTCAGTACTTC. Protein: CASSLISRLQYF.

J is TRBJ2-7 and V is TRBV30, with 9 positions matching TRBD1. The CDR3 totals 15 residues. Per the germline V gene, CDR1 is GTSNPN and CDR2 is SVGIG (reference sequence). The junction had 4 bases not matched to a gene; V was cut back by 0 bases and J by 1 base. The CDR3 DNA sequence: TGTGCCTGGAGTGTAAGGGGGACAGGGTCCTACGAGCAGTACTTC. This gives the protein CAWSVRGTGSYEQYF.

The V and J genes are TRBV2 and TRBJ1-2; possible D gene TRBD1, 6 bases. V was trimmed by 0 bases and J by 6 bases, leaving 8 bases between them. The length of the CDR3 is 13 residues. From germline, CDR1 is SNHLY and CDR2 FYNNEI. CDR3 coding DNA: TGTGCCAGCAGTGAAGCTACAGGGAATGGCTACACCTTC. The encoded protein is CASSEATGNGYTF.

Written as DNA, the CDR3 is TGCGCCAGCAGCCAAGGGGCGGGTTTTGGAAACACCATATATTTT. This translates into CASSQGAGFGNTIYF. The chain recombines TRBV4-1 with TRBJ1-3; no definite D call. The V gene's germline CDR1 is MGHRA and CDR2 YSYEKL. The CDR3 covers 15 residues. Trimming took 1 base from V and 3 from J, leaving 10 bases between them.

This chain connects TRBV12-5 to TRBJ2-7, with 13 positions matching TRBD2. CDR3 length equals 20 residues. The junction had 11 bases not matched to a gene; V was cut back by 0 bases and J by 0 bases. Germline V CDR1 and CDR2: LGHNT, FRNRAP. CDR3 DNA: TGTGCTAGTGGTTTGGTAGGTAGGGGACTAGCGGGACCCAGCTCCTACGAGCAGTACTTC. Translating gives CASGLVGRGLAGPSSYEQYF.

The chain couples TRBV18 to TRBJ2-3, with D unresolved. This CDR3 region has 12 residues. CDR1 and CDR2 (germline): KGHSH, LQKENI. Trimming shortened V by 3 bases and J by 4 bases, and 5 bases separated the two germline ends. CDR3 sequence: CASSPQSDTQYF. The CDR3 bases are TGTGCCAGCTCACCCCAATCAGATACGCAGTATTTT.